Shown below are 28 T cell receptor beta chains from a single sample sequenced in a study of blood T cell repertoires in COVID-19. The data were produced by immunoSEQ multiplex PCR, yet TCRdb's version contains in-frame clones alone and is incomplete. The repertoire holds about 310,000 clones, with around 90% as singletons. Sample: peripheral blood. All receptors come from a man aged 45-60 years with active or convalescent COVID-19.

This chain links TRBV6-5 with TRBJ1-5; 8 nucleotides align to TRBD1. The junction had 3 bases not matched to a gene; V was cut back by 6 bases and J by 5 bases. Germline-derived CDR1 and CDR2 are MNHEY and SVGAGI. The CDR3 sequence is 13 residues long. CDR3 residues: CASRDRVDQPQHF. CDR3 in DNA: TGTGCCAGCAGGGACAGGGTGGATCAGCCCCAGCATTTT.

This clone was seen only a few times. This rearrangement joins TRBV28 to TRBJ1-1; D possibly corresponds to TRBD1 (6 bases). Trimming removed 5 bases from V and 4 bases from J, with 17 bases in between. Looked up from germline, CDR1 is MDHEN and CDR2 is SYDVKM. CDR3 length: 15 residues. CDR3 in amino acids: CASSISPGTPTEAFF. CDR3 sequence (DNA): TGTGCCAGCAGTATATCCCCGGGGACACCCACTGAAGCTTTCTTT.

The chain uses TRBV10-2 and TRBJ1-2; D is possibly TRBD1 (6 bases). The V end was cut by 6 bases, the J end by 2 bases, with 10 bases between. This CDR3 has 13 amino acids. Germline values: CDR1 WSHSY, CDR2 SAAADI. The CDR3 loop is CASRTGHNYGYTF. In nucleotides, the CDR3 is TGCGCCAGCAGGACAGGACACAACTATGGCTACACCTTC.

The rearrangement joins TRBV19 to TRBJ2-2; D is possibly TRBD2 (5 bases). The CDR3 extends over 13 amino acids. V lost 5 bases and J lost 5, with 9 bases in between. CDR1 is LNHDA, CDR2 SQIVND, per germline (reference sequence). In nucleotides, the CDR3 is TGTGCCAGTAGTCTACCGGGAACCGGGGAGCTGTTTTTT. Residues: CASSLPGTGELFF.

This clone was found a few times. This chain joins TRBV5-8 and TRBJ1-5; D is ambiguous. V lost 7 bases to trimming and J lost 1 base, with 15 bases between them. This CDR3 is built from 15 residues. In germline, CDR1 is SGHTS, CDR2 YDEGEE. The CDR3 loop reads CASEPLSRSNQPQHF. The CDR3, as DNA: TGTGCCAGCGAACCCTTGTCACGGAGCAATCAGCCCCAGCATTTT.

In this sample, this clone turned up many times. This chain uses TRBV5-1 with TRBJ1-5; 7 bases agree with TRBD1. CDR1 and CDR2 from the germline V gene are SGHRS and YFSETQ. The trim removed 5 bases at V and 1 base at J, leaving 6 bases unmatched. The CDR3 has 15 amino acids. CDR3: CASSPQGESNQPQHF. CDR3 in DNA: TGCGCCAGCAGTCCTCAGGGGGAAAGCAATCAGCCCCAGCATTTT.

CDR3: CASSLAEAGLSYNEQFF. Written as DNA, the CDR3 is TGCGCCAGCAGCTTGGCAGAGGCAGGGCTCTCCTACAATGAGCAGTTCTTC. The chain combines TRBV5-1 with TRBJ2-1, with a weak D call TRBD1 (5 bases). Germline CDR1 and CDR2: SGHRS and YFSETQ. V was shortened by 0 bases and J by 0 bases, with 13 bases between the two germline ends. The CDR3 consists of 17 residues.

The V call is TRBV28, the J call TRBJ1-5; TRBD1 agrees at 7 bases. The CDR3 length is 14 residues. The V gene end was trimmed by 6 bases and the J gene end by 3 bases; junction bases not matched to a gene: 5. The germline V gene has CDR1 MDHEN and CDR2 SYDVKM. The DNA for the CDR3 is TGTGCCAGCAGCCTAGGGGGCGCCAATCAGCCCCAGCATTTT. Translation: CASSLGGANQPQHF.

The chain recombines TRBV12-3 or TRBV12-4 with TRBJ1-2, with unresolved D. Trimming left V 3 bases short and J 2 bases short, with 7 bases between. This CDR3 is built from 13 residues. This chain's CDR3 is CASSLGVNYGYTF. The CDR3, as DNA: TGTGCCAGCAGTTTGGGCGTGAACTATGGCTACACCTTC.

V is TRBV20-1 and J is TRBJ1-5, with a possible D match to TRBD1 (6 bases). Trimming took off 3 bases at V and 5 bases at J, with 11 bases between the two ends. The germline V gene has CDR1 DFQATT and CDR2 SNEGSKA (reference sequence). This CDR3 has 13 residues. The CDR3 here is CSASRGGHQPQHF. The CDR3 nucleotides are TGCAGTGCTAGTAGGGGGGGGCATCAGCCCCAGCATTTT.

For the CDR3, the DNA is TGTGCCATCAGTGAGTCGAGAAAGATAGGGGGAGAGACCCAGTACTTC. Translation gives CAISESRKIGGETQYF. The chain carries TRBV10-3 and TRBJ2-5; maybe TRBD1 (6 bases). Trimming stripped 0 bases from V and 4 bases from J, with 15 bases between. Germline V gene data show CDR1 as ENHRY and CDR2 as SYGVKD. The CDR3 covers 16 residues.

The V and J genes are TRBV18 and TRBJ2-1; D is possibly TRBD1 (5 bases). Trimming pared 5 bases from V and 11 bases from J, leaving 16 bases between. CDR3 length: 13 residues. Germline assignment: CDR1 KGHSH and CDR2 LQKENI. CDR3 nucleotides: TGTGCCAGCTCAGTACAGACAGACCAGAAGCAGTTCTTC. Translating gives CASSVQTDQKQFF.

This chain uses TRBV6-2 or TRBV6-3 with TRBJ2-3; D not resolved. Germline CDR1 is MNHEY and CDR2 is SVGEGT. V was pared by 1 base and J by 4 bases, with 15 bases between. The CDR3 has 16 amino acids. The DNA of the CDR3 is TGTGCCAGCAGTTACTACCGGTCACCTGAGTCAGATACGCAGTATTTT. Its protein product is CASSYYRSPESDTQYF.

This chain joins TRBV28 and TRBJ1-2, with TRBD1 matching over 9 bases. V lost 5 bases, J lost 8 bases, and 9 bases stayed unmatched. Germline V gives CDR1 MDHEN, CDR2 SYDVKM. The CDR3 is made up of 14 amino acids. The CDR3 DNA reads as TGTGCCAGCAGTACAACAGGGGGCGCACGAGGCTACACCTTC. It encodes CASSTTGGARGYTF.

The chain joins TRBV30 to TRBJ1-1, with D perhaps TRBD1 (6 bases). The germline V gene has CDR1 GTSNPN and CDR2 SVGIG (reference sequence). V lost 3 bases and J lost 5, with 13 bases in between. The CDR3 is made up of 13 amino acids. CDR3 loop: CAWSWGRLTEAFF. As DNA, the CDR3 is TGTGCCTGGAGCTGGGGGCGTTTGACTGAAGCTTTCTTT.

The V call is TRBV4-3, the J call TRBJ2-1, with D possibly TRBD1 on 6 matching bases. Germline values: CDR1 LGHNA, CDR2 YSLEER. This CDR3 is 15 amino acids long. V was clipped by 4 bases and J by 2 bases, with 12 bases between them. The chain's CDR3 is CASSRDTQTYNEQFF. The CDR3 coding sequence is TGCGCCAGCAGCCGGGACACCCAAACCTACAATGAGCAGTTCTTC.

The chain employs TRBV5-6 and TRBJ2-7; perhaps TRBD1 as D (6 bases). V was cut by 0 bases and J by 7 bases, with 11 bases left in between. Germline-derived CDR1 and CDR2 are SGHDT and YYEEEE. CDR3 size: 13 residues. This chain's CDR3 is CASSLVGAREQYF. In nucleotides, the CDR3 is TGTGCCAGCAGCTTGGTGGGGGCCAGGGAGCAGTACTTC. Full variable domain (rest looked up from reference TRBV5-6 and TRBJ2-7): DAGVTQSPTHLIKTRGQQVTLRCSPKSGHDTVSWYQQALGQGPQFIFQYYEEEERQRGNFPDRFSGHQFPNYSSELNVNALLLGDSALYLCASSLVGAREQYFGPGTRLTVT.

CDR3 sequence: CASSLARERVQPQHF. The CDR3 region has the DNA TGTGCCAGCAGCTTGGCCAGGGAAAGGGTCCAGCCCCAGCATTTT. The gene calls are TRBV5-6 and TRBJ1-5; the D gene is possibly TRBD1 (5 bases). The CDR3 has 15 residues. Deletions cut 0 bases from V and 7 bases from J, with 14 bases between. Germline lookup yields CDR1 SGHDT and CDR2 YYEEEE.

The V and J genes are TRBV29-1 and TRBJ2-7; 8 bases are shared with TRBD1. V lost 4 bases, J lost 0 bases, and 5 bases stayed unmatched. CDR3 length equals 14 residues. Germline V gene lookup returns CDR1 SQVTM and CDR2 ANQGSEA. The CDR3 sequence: CSVATGGLSYEQYF. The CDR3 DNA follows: TGCAGCGTTGCCACAGGGGGTCTCTCCTACGAGCAGTACTTC.

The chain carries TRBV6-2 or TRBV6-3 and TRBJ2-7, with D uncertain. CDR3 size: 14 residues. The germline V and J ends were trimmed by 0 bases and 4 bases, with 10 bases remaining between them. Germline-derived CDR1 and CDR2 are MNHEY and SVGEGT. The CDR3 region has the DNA TGTGCCAGCAGTTACTCGCAACAGAAGTACGAGCAGTACTTC. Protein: CASSYSQQKYEQYF.

CDR3 residues: CASSLGDSQETQYF. CDR3 nucleotides: TGTGCCAGCAGCTTGGGGGACAGTCAAGAGACCCAGTACTTC. The chain couples TRBV5-4 to TRBJ2-5; 7 nucleotides line up with TRBD1. This CDR3 region has 14 residues. Looked up from germline, CDR1 is SGHNT and CDR2 is YYREEE (reference sequence). Trimming cost V 0 bases and J 2 bases; bases outside gene matches: 1.

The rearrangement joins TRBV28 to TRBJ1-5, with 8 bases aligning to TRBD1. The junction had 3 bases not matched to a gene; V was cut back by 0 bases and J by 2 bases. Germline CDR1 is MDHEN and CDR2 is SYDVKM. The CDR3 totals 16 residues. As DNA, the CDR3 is TGTGCCAGCAGTTTATGGCAGGGGGCAGGCAATCAGCCCCAGCATTTT. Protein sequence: CASSLWQGAGNQPQHF.

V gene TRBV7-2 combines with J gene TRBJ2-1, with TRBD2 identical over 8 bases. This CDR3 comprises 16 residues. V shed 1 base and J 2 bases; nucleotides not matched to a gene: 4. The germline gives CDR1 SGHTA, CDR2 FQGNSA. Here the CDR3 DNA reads TGTGCCAGCAGCTTAGGTCCAGCGGGGGCCTACAATGAGCAGTTCTTC. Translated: CASSLGPAGAYNEQFF.

The CDR3 here is CASSESPTSGGYEQYF. The CDR3 DNA is TGTGCCAGCAGTGAAAGCCCCACTAGCGGGGGTTACGAGCAGTACTTC. The gene calls are TRBV2 and TRBJ2-7; TRBD2 matches 11 bases. In germline, CDR1 is SNHLY, CDR2 FYNNEI. The CDR3 consists of 16 residues. V shed 2 bases, J shed 4 bases, and the junction held 7 bases outside the gene matches.

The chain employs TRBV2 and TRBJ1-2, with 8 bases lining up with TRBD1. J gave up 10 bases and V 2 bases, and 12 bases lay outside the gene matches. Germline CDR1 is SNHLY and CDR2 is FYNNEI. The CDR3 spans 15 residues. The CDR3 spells CASSELGGTGGFYTF. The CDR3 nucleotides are TGTGCCAGCAGTGAACTGGGGGGGACAGGTGGGTTCTACACCTTC.

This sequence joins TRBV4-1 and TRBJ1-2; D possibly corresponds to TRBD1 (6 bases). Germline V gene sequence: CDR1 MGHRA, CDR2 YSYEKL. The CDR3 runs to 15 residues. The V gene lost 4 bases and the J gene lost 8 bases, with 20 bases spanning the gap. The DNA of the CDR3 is TGCGCCAGCAGCCGCGAATTTACAGGGACATACGGCTACACCTTC. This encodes CASSREFTGTYGYTF.

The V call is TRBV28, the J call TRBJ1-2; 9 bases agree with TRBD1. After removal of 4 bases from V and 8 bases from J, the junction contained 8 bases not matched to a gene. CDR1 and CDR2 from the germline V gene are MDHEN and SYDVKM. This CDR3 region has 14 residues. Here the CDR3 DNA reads TGTGCCAGCAGTTGGGGACAGGGAGGGTTGGGCTACACCTTC. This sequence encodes CASSWGQGGLGYTF.

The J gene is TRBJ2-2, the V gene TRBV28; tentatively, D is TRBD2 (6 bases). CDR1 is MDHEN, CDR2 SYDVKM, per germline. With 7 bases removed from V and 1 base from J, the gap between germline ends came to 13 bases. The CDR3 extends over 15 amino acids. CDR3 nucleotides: TGTGCCAGCATCATTGGAGGGGAGAACACCGGGGAGCTGTTTTTT. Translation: CASIIGGENTGELFF.